Described below is a single TCR beta chain sequence and its context. Which antigen it targets is not known. The sample holds no much larger clone one base away, and base qualities are not on file. Counted from cysteine to phenylalanine, this CDR3 has 14 amino acids. CDR3 DNA only is kept here, 42 bases in frame from base 1. V is pared back by 4 bases and J by 6 bases, with 12 bases lying between the germline termini. CDR1 SGHDN and CDR2 FVKESK are derived from the germline V gene. The data were taken from a study of blood T cell repertoires in COVID-19 (dated by TCRdb to 2019 to 2021). About the full investigation: Samples from collaborators originated in the United States, Italy and Spain and spanned both the acute and convalescent phases of COVID-19. The prospective study material was composed of cDNA or gDNA derived from T cells, B-cell-depleted T cells, or PBMCs. The dataset comprised deeply sampled blood TCRbeta repertoires from subjects exposed to, actively infected with, or recovered from COVID-19. The repertoires were released in a freely available public database meant as a resource for research on the immune response to SARS-CoV-2. The samples were drawn from two sources: the first 160 participants of the ongoing ImmuneRACE study, and 950 to 1,500 subjects contributed by 6 global collaborators. Sample metadata almost always included a de-identified subject ID, COVID-19 status, age in years and sex. Where available, HLA class I and class II types were taken from metadata supplied by the sample provider and were not determined by assay-based typing. Results the study describes overall, beyond this receptor: The amount of clinical and demographic metadata varied by source and participant and was provided uncurated.

Whole blood was collected in K2EDTA tubes by collaborating institutions according to the institutions' own protocols. For TCRbeta analysis, collaborator samples were shipped as frozen whole blood, as isolated PBMCs, or as DNA extracted from either sample type. TCRbeta CDR3 regions were amplified from genomic DNA by means of the immunoSEQ Assay, a bias-controlled multiplex PCR. Processing in the source paper ran as follows. Nucleated cell counts per sample were estimated from amplification of reference gene primers within the assay. Sequence reads were collapsed and filtered to measure the absolute abundance of every unique TCRbeta CDR3 rearrangement. For each sample, productive Simpson clonality was calculated as the square root of Simpson's diversity index across productive rearrangements. TCRdb took this table from immuneACCESS and kept in-frame rearrangements with V and J called. Such tables lack part of the clones; where checked against another copy, unresolved V genes explain under half of the gap, and the rest is unexplained. V, J and clone size were drawn from that table, and D and trimming were deduced from the DNA. In this sample the table shows 250,000 to 300,000 clones, approximately 88% of which occur a single time. The ten most abundant clones make up approximately 2% of the sample.

The sample comprised peripheral blood. The TCR originated in a man aged 50 or older with acute or convalescent COVID-19. This sequence uses TRBV14 and TRBJ2-2; there is no confident call for the D gene. The nucleotide sequence is TGTGCCAGCAGCCCCCGGTATAACGCCGGGGAGCTGTTTTTT. This gives the protein CASSPRYNAGELFF.